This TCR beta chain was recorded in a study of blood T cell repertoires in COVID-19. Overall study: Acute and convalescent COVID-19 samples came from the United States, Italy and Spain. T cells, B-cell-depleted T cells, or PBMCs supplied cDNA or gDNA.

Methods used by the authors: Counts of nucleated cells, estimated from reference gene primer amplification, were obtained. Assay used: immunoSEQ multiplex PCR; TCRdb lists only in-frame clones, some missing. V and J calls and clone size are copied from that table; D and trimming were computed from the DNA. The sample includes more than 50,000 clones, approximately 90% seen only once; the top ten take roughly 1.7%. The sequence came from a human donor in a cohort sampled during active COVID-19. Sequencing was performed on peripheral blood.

This chain's CDR3 is CASSYSTSGQSDTQYF. In DNA form, the CDR3 reads TGTGCCAGCAGTTACTCGACTAGCGGCCAGTCAGATACGCAGTATTTT. This sequence joins TRBV6-5 and TRBJ2-3, with 9 positions matching TRBD2. CDR1 and CDR2 (germline): MNHEY, SVGAGI. Germline trimming cut 0 bases from V and 4 bases from J; bases unmatched to any gene: 5. This CDR3 has 16 amino acids.